These 15 T cell receptor beta chains were sequenced from one sample in a study of blood T cell repertoires in COVID-19. Assay: immunoSEQ multiplex PCR; the TCRdb copy retains only in-frame clones and omits some. The table shows tens of thousands of clones, with 70% to 90% occurring only once. The material sequenced was peripheral blood. The source of these receptors is a man in his sixties with COVID-19, enrolled during active disease.

The chain joins TRBV5-1 to TRBJ2-2; 8 bases map to TRBD2. The CDR3 has 15 residues. The germline V gene encodes CDR1 SGHRS and CDR2 YFSETQ. V shed 5 bases, J shed 3 bases, and the junction held 6 bases outside the gene matches. The CDR3: CASRQAGGDTGELFF. In nucleotides, the CDR3 is TGCGCCAGCAGACAGGCCGGGGGGGACACCGGGGAGCTGTTTTTT.

The chain joins TRBV28 to TRBJ2-5, with 8 bases lining up with TRBD1. CDR1 and CDR2 from the germline V gene are MDHEN and SYDVKM. The CDR3 is 13 amino acids. V shed 6 bases and J 4 bases; nucleotides not matched to a gene: 4. For the CDR3, the DNA is TGTGCCAGCAGCTCAGGGGGCGGAGAGACCCAGTACTTC. Encoded protein: CASSSGGGETQYF.

This clone was observed a few times. The V gene is TRBV13, the J gene TRBJ2-7; TRBD2 matches at 9 bases. V dropped 4 bases and J dropped 3; count of bases not matched to a gene: 7. Germline loops: CDR1 PRHDT, CDR2 FYEKMQ (reference sequence). The CDR3 loop spans 15 amino acids. In DNA, the CDR3 is TGTGCCAGCAGCTCATCTAGCGGGAACTACTACGAGCAGTACTTC. It yields the protein CASSSSSGNYYEQYF. Based on the CDR3 plus reference TRBV13 and TRBJ2-7, the full variable domain is AAGVIQSPRHLIKEKRETATLKCYPIPRHDTVYWYQQGPGQDPQFLISFYEKMQSDKGSIPDRFSAQQFSDYHSELNMSSLELGDSALYFCASSSSSGNYYEQYFGPGTRLTVT.

The V and J genes are TRBV29-1 and TRBJ2-7; 8 nucleotides agree with TRBD1. Germline V gene lookup returns CDR1 SQVTM and CDR2 ANQGSEA. Trimming at V came to 1 base and at J to 3 bases, leaving 2 bases not matched to a gene. The CDR3 is made up of 13 amino acids. The CDR3: CSVEGTGFYEQYF. The CDR3 DNA follows: TGCAGCGTTGAAGGGACAGGGTTCTACGAGCAGTACTTC.

The chain combines TRBV6-1 with TRBJ1-2; 9 bases match TRBD1. The CDR3 consists of 15 residues. With 1 base clipped from V and 4 bases from J, the junction kept 4 bases outside the gene matches. The germline gives CDR1 MNHNS, CDR2 SASEGT. The CDR3 region has the DNA TGTGCCAGCAGTGAAGAGGGACAGGGTGGCTATGGCTACACCTTC. Encoded protein: CASSEEGQGGYGYTF.

This rearrangement joins TRBV6-5 to TRBJ2-1; 8 bases fit TRBD2. CDR1 is MNHEY and CDR2 is SVGAGI in the germline V gene. This CDR3 is 12 amino acids long. The DNA of the CDR3 is TGTGTCCTAGCGGGCGATGTTAATGAGCAGTTCTTC. It specifies CVLAGDVNEQFF.

This chain uses TRBV5-1 with TRBJ1-6; D unresolved. CDR3 length: 15 residues. The V and J ends lost 0 bases and 6 bases respectively, with 10 bases between them. Per the germline V gene, CDR1 is SGHRS and CDR2 is YFSETQ. The CDR3 loop reads CASSLGGASNSPLHF. The CDR3 DNA sequence: TGCGCCAGCAGCTTGGGAGGAGCTAGTAATTCACCCCTCCACTTT.

The rearrangement uses TRBV24-1 and TRBJ2-1; D possibly corresponds to TRBD2 (7 bases). CDR1 and CDR2 from the germline V gene are KGHDR and SFDVKD. This CDR3 contains 16 residues. With 0 bases removed from V and 6 bases from J, the gap between germline ends came to 14 bases. CDR3 bases: TGTGCCACCAGTGATTTGGCGGGGGCAAGGGTCAATGAGCAGTTCTTC. The encoded protein is CATSDLAGARVNEQFF.

The gene calls are TRBV21-1 and TRBJ2-2; TRBD2 reflects the table's D call only, with no check against the DNA. TRBV21-1 is flagged as a pseudogene. The CDR3 runs 16 residues. CDR3 in DNA: TGTGCCAGCAGCAAAGCTGAGACTAGGGGCACCGGGGAGCTGTTTTTT. Protein sequence: CASSKAETRGTGELFF.

This chain connects TRBV12-3 or TRBV12-4 to TRBJ2-3; no reliable D call. The CDR3 has 13 residues. V gave up 3 bases and J gave up 8 bases, with 12 bases separating them. In DNA form, the CDR3 reads TGTGCCAGCAGTTTCTCGGCCTCGGGTACGCAGTATTTT. Translated: CASSFSASGTQYF.

The chain couples TRBV5-4 to TRBJ2-7; 11 bases are shared with TRBD2. Trimming at V came to 4 bases and at J to 4 bases, leaving 7 bases not matched to a gene. The germline V gene encodes CDR1 SGHNT and CDR2 YYREEE (reference sequence). CDR3 length: 15 amino acids. The CDR3 here is CASSTTSGNRYEQYF. DNA for the CDR3: TGTGCCAGCAGCACGACTAGCGGGAATAGGTACGAGCAGTACTTC.

V gene TRBV24-1 combines with J gene TRBJ1-2; D not resolved. V shed 4 bases and J shed 7 bases, with 15 bases lying between them. The V gene's germline CDR1 is KGHDR and CDR2 SFDVKD. The CDR3 has 14 residues. The CDR3 region has the DNA TGTGCCACCAGTGAGCACGGCGGGCAGAGTGGCTACACCTTC. It codes for CATSEHGGQSGYTF.

This clone was detected many times. The gene calls are TRBV10-1 and TRBJ2-2; weak D call: TRBD1 (6 bases). CDR3 length: 12 residues. Germline V gene lookup returns CDR1 WNHNN and CDR2 SYGVQD (reference sequence). V was clipped by 5 bases and J by 8 bases, with 9 bases between them. The CDR3 loop is CASSPGAGELFF. The DNA of the CDR3 is TGCGCCAGCAGTCCAGGGGCGGGGGAGCTGTTTTTT.

This sequence joins TRBV19 and TRBJ2-5; no reliable D call. The CDR3 is 12 amino acids. Germline V CDR1 and CDR2: LNHDA, SQIVND (reference sequence). V lost 6 bases and J lost 5, with 10 bases in between. Here the CDR3 reads CASRSSSETQYF. CDR3 in DNA: TGTGCCAGTAGGTCCTCCTCGGAGACCCAGTACTTC. Using reference TRBV19 and TRBJ2-5 for the parts outside the CDR3, the full variable domain is DGGITQSPKYLFRKEGQNVTLSCEQNLNHDAMYWYRQDPGQGLRLIYYSQIVNDFQKGDIAEGYSVSREKKESFPLTVTSAQKNPTAFYLCASRSSSETQYFGPGTRLLVL.

The chain joins TRBV12-2 to TRBJ2-7; TRBD2, the table's D call, was not compared with the DNA. TRBV12-2 is termed a pseudogene. CDR3 length: 17 residues. This CDR3 reads CASRFLTSGRAKGGQYF. Written as DNA, the CDR3 is TGTGCAAGCCGCTTCTTAACTAGCGGGAGGGCCAAGGGGGGGCAGTACTTC.